This T cell receptor (beta chain) was profiled in a study of blood T cells in healthy people across ages. Study-level findings and limits: Nothing was known about donor CMV status, and this possibly confounded expanded clonotype changes.

This clonotype occurred a few times. The antigen is not known. CDR3 size: 14 residues. The V gene lost 5 bases and the J gene lost 5 bases, with 12 bases spanning the gap. Germline values: CDR1 SEHNR, CDR2 FQNEAQ (reference sequence). Through a sample-barcoded 5' primer and a J-beta primer mix, a second PCR was run for roughly 7 to 11 cycles. TCRdb recomputed calls from the 5' RACE reads with MiXCR, one row per CDR3 protein. The table lists 650,000 to 1,000,000 distinct CDR3 sequences, around 36% of them singletons. Input material: blood. This receptor was taken from a young man in good health. The rearrangement uses TRBV7-9 and TRBJ1-4, with unresolved D. Here the CDR3 DNA reads TGTGCCAGCAGCCCCCCCGTAGGGAATGAAAAACTGTTTTTT. This codes for CASSPPVGNEKLFF.